The 12 T cell receptor beta chains below come from one sample, sequenced in a study of graft-versus-host responses after intestinal transplantation. The table came from immunoSEQ multiplex PCR; TCRdb's copy has only in-frame clones and leaves some out. The data hold roughly 18,000 clones, with more than 85% observed a single time. The sequences come from PBMCs, collected 23 days after intestinal transplant. The receptors were sampled from a human patient who received an intestinal transplant, so some T cells may come from the graft donor.

The rearrangement uses TRBV6-5 and TRBJ2-7, with 9 nucleotides matching TRBD1. The trim removed 6 bases at V and 4 bases at J, leaving 10 bases unmatched. The V gene's germline CDR1 is MNHEY and CDR2 SVGAGI. The CDR3 has 15 residues. CDR3 nucleotide sequence: TGTGCCAGCAGGGTAAACAGGGGGCTTGGGTACGAGCAGTACTTC. It is translated as CASRVNRGLGYEQYF.

This clone was detected once. The gene calls are TRBV5-1 and TRBJ1-1; maybe TRBD1 (6 bases). Germline V gene sequence: CDR1 SGHRS, CDR2 YFSETQ. The V gene lost 4 bases and the J gene lost 11 bases, with 12 bases spanning the gap. The CDR3 totals 11 residues. CDR3 loop: CASSEGQGAFF. Written as DNA, the CDR3 is TGCGCCAGCAGCGAGGGGCAGGGGGCTTTCTTT.

The rearrangement uses TRBV4-2 and TRBJ2-1; TRBD2 matches at 9 bases. The CDR3 has 16 amino acids. Per germline, CDR1 LGHNA and CDR2 YNFKEQ. The J segment lost 8 bases and the V segment lost 4 bases, leaving 12 bases of the junction unmatched. CDR3 in amino acids: CASSPAEREAWDEQFF. DNA for the CDR3: TGTGCCAGCAGCCCAGCCGAGCGGGAGGCGTGGGATGAGCAGTTCTTC.

V gene TRBV29-1 combines with J gene TRBJ2-7; possibly TRBD1 for D (5 bases). The CDR3 is 14 residues long. Germline loops: CDR1 SQVTM, CDR2 ANQGSEA. The V gene lost 2 bases and the J gene lost 5 bases, with 16 bases spanning the gap. This CDR3 reads CSVEPFAQGNEQYF. CDR3 bases: TGCAGCGTTGAACCATTCGCCCAGGGTAACGAGCAGTACTTC.

A remark on this clone: The sample holds other DNA sequences that translate to the same CDR3. V usage is TRBV9 and J usage is TRBJ2-3; 8 positions match TRBD2. Germline-derived CDR1 and CDR2 are SGDLS and YYNGEE. Trimming removed 0 bases from V and 4 bases from J; junction bases left unmatched: 4. This CDR3 comprises 15 residues. As DNA, the CDR3 is TGTGCCAGCAGCGTAGACGGGAGGGCTGCAGATACGCAGTATTTT. As protein: CASSVDGRAADTQYF.

The chain joins TRBV28 to TRBJ2-7; the D gene is possibly TRBD1 (5 bases). V gave up 6 bases and J gave up 2 bases, with 11 bases separating them. CDR3 length: 13 amino acids. The germline CDR1 and CDR2 sequences are MDHEN and SYDVKM. CDR3 in amino acids: CASSLTAAYEQYF. DNA of the CDR3: TGTGCCAGCAGCTTGACAGCCGCCTACGAGCAGTACTTC.

V usage is TRBV9 and J usage is TRBJ2-3; possible D gene TRBD2, 6 bases. Per the germline V gene, CDR1 is SGDLS and CDR2 is YYNGEE. The CDR3 length is 14 residues. Trimming removed 3 bases from V and 3 bases from J, with 11 bases in between. Written as DNA, the CDR3 is TGTGCCAGCAGCGGTAGCGGAGTTACAGATACGCAGTATTTT. Translating gives CASSGSGVTDTQYF.

The chain combines TRBV5-1 with TRBJ2-3; a possible D gene is TRBD2 (5 bases). V lost 2 bases to trimming and J lost 4 bases, with 11 bases between them. The germline gives CDR1 SGHRS, CDR2 YFSETQ. The CDR3 sequence is 14 residues long. CDR3 in amino acids: CASSLGLAADTQYF. The CDR3 region has the DNA TGCGCCAGCAGCTTAGGTCTAGCCGCAGATACGCAGTATTTT.

The rearrangement links TRBV7-6 to TRBJ1-2; the match to TRBD1 covers 10 bases. CDR1 SGHVS and CDR2 FNYEAQ come from the germline V gene. This CDR3 is built from 16 residues. With 5 bases clipped from V and 4 bases from J, the junction kept 10 bases outside the gene matches. The CDR3 nucleotides are TGTGCCAGCAGCGATCTGGACAGGGGGGCAAGCTATGGCTACACCTTC. This gives the protein CASSDLDRGASYGYTF.

The rearrangement joins TRBV7-2 to TRBJ2-7; D perhaps matches TRBD2 (6 bases). The CDR3 is 14 residues long. Germline V lookup: CDR1 SGHTA, CDR2 FQGNSA. The V and J ends lost 4 bases and 1 base respectively, with 11 bases between them. The CDR3 sequence is CASSSGGKSYEQYF. In DNA, the CDR3 is TGTGCCAGCAGCTCAGGCGGGAAGTCCTACGAGCAGTACTTC.

The chain carries TRBV7-9 and TRBJ2-7, with 7 bases aligning to TRBD1. The CDR3 loop spans 14 amino acids. In germline, CDR1 is SEHNR, CDR2 FQNEAQ (reference sequence). The V and J ends lost 6 bases and 0 bases, in that order; junction bases with no gene match: 5. The CDR3 coding sequence is TGTGCCAGCAGGCCCAGGGACAGCTCCTACGAGCAGTACTTC. Translating it yields CASRPRDSSYEQYF.

The chain is built from TRBV7-2 and TRBJ2-7; weak D call: TRBD2 (5 bases). V was shortened by 3 bases and J by 3 bases, with 9 bases between the two germline ends. Germline V gene lookup returns CDR1 SGHTA and CDR2 FQGNSA. The CDR3 covers 13 residues. In DNA form, the CDR3 reads TGTGCCAGCAGCTTGGACTCATACTACGAGCAGTACTTC. This gives the protein CASSLDSYYEQYF.